Each of the 10 T cell receptor beta chains below was sequenced from the same sample in a study of graft-versus-host responses after intestinal transplantation. Sequencing was performed with immunoSEQ multiplex PCR; in TCRdb, only in-frame clones are kept and a portion is missing. Of about 63,000 clones in the sample, approximately 88% were seen once. Graft material was processed, releasing intraepithelial and lamina propria lymphocytes. The sequences come from ileum tissue, collected roughly 390 days after transplant. The receptors originated from a human patient who received an intestinal transplant, so some T cells may come from the graft donor.

J is TRBJ2-2 and V is TRBV6-4, with TRBD2 matching 11 bases. V dropped 4 bases and J dropped 0; count of bases not matched to a gene: 1. In germline, CDR1 is MRHNA, CDR2 SNTAGT. The CDR3 is made up of 16 amino acids. The CDR3 sequence is CASSATSGANTGELFF. The CDR3, as DNA: TGTGCCAGCAGTGCGACTAGCGGGGCGAACACCGGGGAGCTGTTTTTT.

The V and J genes are TRBV2 and TRBJ2-7; TRBD2 aligns across 10 bases. J lost 7 bases, V lost 2 bases, and 11 bases had no gene match. The CDR3 has 16 residues. Per the germline V gene, CDR1 is SNHLY and CDR2 is FYNNEI. The CDR3 nucleotides read TGTGCCAGCAGTGAAACCCCACTAGCGGGGCGGGGGGAGCAGTACTTC. This translates into CASSETPLAGRGEQYF.

The chain's CDR3 is CASIRDRGGGYTF. The CDR3 DNA reads as TGTGCCAGCATTAGAGACAGGGGAGGTGGCTACACCTTC. V is TRBV2 and J is TRBJ1-2; 8 nucleotides match TRBD1. V trimming: 7 bases; J trimming: 7 bases; junction bases outside the gene matches: 8. CDR1 and CDR2 from the germline V gene are SNHLY and FYNNEI. This CDR3 comprises 13 residues.

The rearrangement links TRBV29-1 to TRBJ2-3; TRBD2 is a possible D gene (5 bases). Trimming cost V 4 bases and J 4 bases, with 9 bases left between them. The CDR3 contains 12 residues. Germline-derived CDR1 and CDR2 are SQVTM and ANQGSEA. CDR3 coding DNA: TGCAGCGTTGTAGCGCCGGCAGATACGCAGTATTTT. Its translation: CSVVAPADTQYF.

CDR3 nucleotides: TGCAGCGTTGAAGATGACGGCCTAGCGGGAGATACGCAGTATTTT. Protein: CSVEDDGLAGDTQYF. This sequence joins TRBV29-1 and TRBJ2-3; TRBD2 matches at 8 bases. This CDR3 contains 15 residues. The V gene end was trimmed by 0 bases and the J gene end by 5 bases; junction bases not matched to a gene: 7. From germline, CDR1 is SQVTM and CDR2 ANQGSEA.

The V gene is TRBV4-1, the J gene TRBJ1-5; 8 nucleotides align to TRBD1. Germline CDR1 and CDR2: MGHRA and YSYEKL. Trimming at V came to 0 bases and at J to 4 bases, leaving 2 bases not matched to a gene. This CDR3 spans 15 amino acids. Written as DNA, the CDR3 is TGCGCCAGCAGCCAAGAAGGGGACAGGAATCAGCCCCAGCATTTT. Its protein is CASSQEGDRNQPQHF.

The chain couples TRBV5-1 to TRBJ1-1, with a possible D match to TRBD1 (5 bases). The CDR3 has 14 residues. V was pared by 0 bases and J by 5 bases, with 11 bases between. Germline CDR1 is SGHRS and CDR2 is YFSETQ. Written as DNA, the CDR3 is TGCGCCAGCAGCTTGGAGGGGTGGAGGACTGAAGCTTTCTTT. Translating gives CASSLEGWRTEAFF.

The gene calls are TRBV9 and TRBJ2-2; the D is unclear. This CDR3 is built from 17 residues. V was pared by 0 bases and J by 1 base, with 13 bases between. Germline values: CDR1 SGDLS, CDR2 YYNGEE. CDR3 sequence: CASSVGDHGLNTGELFF. In nucleotides, the CDR3 is TGTGCCAGCAGCGTAGGGGATCATGGGCTGAACACCGGGGAGCTGTTTTTT.

The V gene is TRBV2, the J gene TRBJ2-3; 13 bases fit TRBD2. The CDR3 has 21 residues. Trimming at V came to 2 bases and at J to 0 bases, leaving 14 bases not matched to a gene. CDR1 SNHLY and CDR2 FYNNEI come from the germline V gene. The CDR3 protein is CASSELVRLAGGLSSTDTQYF. The CDR3 bases are TGTGCCAGCAGTGAACTGGTCAGACTAGCGGGGGGACTCTCGAGCACAGATACGCAGTATTTT.

V gene TRBV9 combines with J gene TRBJ1-1, with D perhaps TRBD1 (6 bases). Deletions cut 0 bases from V and 8 bases from J, with 11 bases between. Per the germline V gene, CDR1 is SGDLS and CDR2 is YYNGEE. This CDR3 is 13 amino acids long. In DNA form, the CDR3 reads TGTGCCAGCAGCGTAGCGGCCAGGGGCGAAGCTTTCTTT. It yields the protein CASSVAARGEAFF.